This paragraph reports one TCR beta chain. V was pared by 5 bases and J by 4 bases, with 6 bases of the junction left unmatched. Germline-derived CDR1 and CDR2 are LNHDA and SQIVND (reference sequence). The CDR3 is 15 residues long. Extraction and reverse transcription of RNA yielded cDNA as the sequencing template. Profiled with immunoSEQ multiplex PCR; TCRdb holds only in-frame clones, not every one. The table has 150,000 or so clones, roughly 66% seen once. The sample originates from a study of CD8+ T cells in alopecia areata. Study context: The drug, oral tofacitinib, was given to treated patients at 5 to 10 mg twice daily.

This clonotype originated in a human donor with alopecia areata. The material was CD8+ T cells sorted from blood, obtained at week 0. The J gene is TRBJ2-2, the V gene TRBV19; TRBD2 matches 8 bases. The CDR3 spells CASSLSGGSTGELFF. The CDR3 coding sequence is TGTGCCAGTAGTTTGAGCGGGGGTAGCACCGGGGAGCTGTTTTTT.